These T cell receptor beta chains were read from a single sample in a study of metastatic and nonmetastatic thyroid tumors. With MiXCR, TCRdb called clones anew from the PCR reads. This table has about 19,000 clones, roughly 23% appearing once. Sequenced input: tumor tissue. These receptors were collected from a male donor with papillary thyroid cancer or a benign thyroid nodule (not recorded which). Some clones in this sample may be carry-over from other donors' samples. Each CDR3 is given with its conserved first and last residue. The D gene is left open where the match is weak. Some rows have no size entry. The others give once, few or many, or a class for an expanded clone.

size | J | D | V | CDR3 | DNA
. | TRBJ2-3 | . | TRBV20-1 | CSARDGGVTDTQYF | TGCAGTGCTAGAGATGGAGGCGTGACAGATACGCAGTATTTT
. | TRBJ2-3 | TRBD2 | TRBV12-3/TRBV12-4 | CASRPGLAGGTDTQYF | TGTGCCAGCCGACCGGGACTAGCGGGGGGGACAGATACGCAGTATTTT
many | TRBJ2-6 | . | TRBV5-8 | CASSLGDSGANVLTF | TGTGCCAGCAGCTTGGGAGACTCTGGGGCCAACGTCCTGACTTTC
many | TRBJ1-2 | TRBD1 | TRBV2 | CASRESRTGGTYGTF | TGTGCCAGCAGGGAATCCCGGACAGGGGGCACTTATGGCACCTTC
many | TRBJ1-6 | . | TRBV14 | CASSQERGSPLHF | TGTGCCAGCAGCCAAGAGAGGGGTTCACCCCTCCACTTT
many | TRBJ2-7 | . | TRBV18 | CASSPPGLTYEQYF | TGTGCCAGCTCACCCCCAGGGCTGACCTACGAGCAGTACTTC
. | TRBJ2-3 | TRBD2 | TRBV6-2/TRBV6-3 | CASSYSILASGRAYSTDTQYF | TGTGCCAGCAGTTACTCGATTCTGGCCAGCGGGAGGGCCTATAGCACAGATACGCAGTATTTT
many | TRBJ1-6 | TRBD1 | TRBV28 | CASTTPGQGLHSPLHF | TGTGCCAGCACCACTCCGGGACAGGGGCTCCATTCACCCCTCCACTTT
. | TRBJ2-7 | TRBD2 | TRBV7-6 | CASSLTSASSYEQYF | TGTGCCAGCAGCCTAACTAGCGCCAGCTCCTACGAGCAGTACTTC
large | TRBJ2-1 | . | TRBV7-2 | CASSLDINEQFF | TGTGCCAGCAGCTTAGACATCAATGAGCAGTTCTTC
few | TRBJ1-2 | . | TRBV9 | CASSVGRGNYGYTF | TGTGCCAGCAGCGTAGGGCGGGGGAACTATGGCTACACCTTC
. | TRBJ1-2 | . | TRBV7-2 | CASSPTTQGYGYTF | TGTGCCAGCAGTCCAACTACACAGGGATATGGCTACACCTTC
few | TRBJ2-3 | TRBD1 | TRBV28 | CASSSNRGRSDTQYF | TGTGCCAGCAGCTCAAACAGGGGGAGGTCTGATACGCAGTATTTT
large | TRBJ2-7 | TRBD1 | TRBV28 | CASSSPGTGRYEQYF | TGTGCCAGCAGTTCCCCCGGGACAGGGAGGTACGAGCAGTACTTC
. | TRBJ2-7 | . | TRBV7-2 | CASSPGHHDEQYF | TGTGCCAGCAGCCCGGGACATCACGACGAGCAGTACTTC
few | TRBJ2-5 | . | TRBV7-6 | CASSPGETQYF | TGTGCCAGCAGCCCTGGTGAGACCCAGTACTTC
. | TRBJ2-1 | TRBD1 | TRBV6-1 | CASSEGSGGYNVQFF | TGTGCCAGCAGTGAGGGGTCAGGGGGCTACAATGTGCAGTTCTTC
few | TRBJ1-2 | . | TRBV28 | CASSLGRKNYGYTF | TGTGCCAGCAGTTTGGGGAGAAAGAACTATGGCTACACCTTC
medium-sized | TRBJ2-7 | TRBD2 | TRBV28 | CASSLAGARYEQYF | TGTGCCAGCAGCCTAGCGGGAGCTAGGTACGAGCAGTACTTC
. | TRBJ2-7 | . | TRBV7-9 | CASSLWDSRGEQYF | TGTGCCAGCAGCTTATGGGACTCCCGTGGGGAGCAGTACTTC
few | TRBJ2-3 | . | TRBV5-6 | CASTLWTSGTDTQYF | TGTGCCAGCACCCTGTGGACTTCAGGCACAGATACGCAGTATTTT
. | TRBJ2-7 | . | TRBV27 | CASSLGGDEQYF | TGTGCCAGCAGTTTGGGGGGAGACGAGCAGTACTTC
medium-sized | TRBJ2-6 | . | TRBV5-1 | CASSPTGQGSSGANVLTF | TGCGCCAGCAGCCCCACCGGGCAGGGTAGTTCTGGGGCCAACGTCCTGACTTTC
many | TRBJ2-1 | TRBD2 | TRBV12-3/TRBV12-4 | CASTLSGRALDEQFF | TGTGCCAGCACCCTTAGCGGGAGAGCGCTCGATGAGCAGTTCTTC
. | TRBJ2-7 | TRBD2 | TRBV7-2 | CASSLTSGRIWEQYF | TGTGCCAGCAGCTTGACTAGCGGGAGGATCTGGGAGCAGTACTTC
many | TRBJ2-5 | TRBD1 | TRBV4-3 | CASSVRVGGVSETQYF | TGCGCCAGCAGCGTTCGTGTAGGGGGCGTCTCGGAGACCCAGTACTTC
. | TRBJ2-7 | TRBD1 | TRBV18 | CASSPRQGDYEQYF | TGTGCCAGCTCACCACGGCAGGGGGACTACGAGCAGTACTTC
many | TRBJ2-5 | . | TRBV19 | CASSIGVGSETQYF | TGTGCCAGTAGTATAGGGGTCGGCTCCGAGACCCAGTACTTC
many | TRBJ1-5 | . | TRBV28 | CASSLSGGMNQPQHF | TGTGCCAGCAGTTTATCGGGTGGTATGAATCAGCCCCAGCATTTT
many | TRBJ2-5 | TRBD1 | TRBV9 | CASSGSTGVFEETQYF | TGTGCCAGCAGCGGGAGCACAGGGGTATTCGAAGAGACCCAGTACTTC
few | TRBJ1-5 | . | TRBV19 | CASSILGNQPQHF | TGTGCCAGTAGTATATTAGGGAATCAGCCCCAGCATTTT
. | TRBJ2-1 | . | TRBV5-1 | CASSLEQVVRSNEQFF | TGCGCCAGCAGCTTAGAACAGGTGGTCCGGAGTAATGAGCAGTTCTTC
few | TRBJ1-6 | . | TRBV20-1 | CHLETPLHF | TGCCATCTCGAGACACCCCTCCACTTT
. | TRBJ2-7 | . | TRBV6-4 | CASSFEDSMAYEQYF | TGTGCCAGCAGTTTCGAAGACAGTATGGCCTACGAGCAGTACTTC
. | TRBJ2-2 | TRBD1 | TRBV5-1 | CASTPAAGTGTNTWELFF | TGCGCCAGCACCCCAGCAGCCGGGACAGGGACGAACACCTGGGAGCTGTTTTTT
. | TRBJ1-1 | . | TRBV18 | CASSPAGLNTEAFF | TGTGCCAGCTCACCGGCAGGACTCAACACTGAAGCTTTCTTT
medium-sized | TRBJ1-4 | TRBD1 | TRBV6-1 | CASKQRTGEKLFF | TGTGCCAGCAAACAGAGGACAGGGGAAAAACTGTTTTTT
many | TRBJ1-1 | TRBD1 | TRBV7-9 | CASSWMTGGNTEAFF | TGTGCCAGCAGCTGGATGACAGGGGGGAACACTGAAGCTTTCTTT
once | TRBJ2-7 | . | TRBV4-3 | CASSRGAQNYEQYF | TGCGCCAGCAGCCGGGGAGCACAGAACTACGAGCAGTACTTC
many | TRBJ2-3 | TRBD1 | TRBV7-2 | CASSSQGTDTQYF | TGTGCCAGCAGCTCACAGGGGACAGATACGCAGTATTTT
medium-sized | TRBJ2-7 | TRBD2 | TRBV6-1 | CASSKLAEASEQYF | TGTGCCAGCAGCAAACTAGCGGAGGCTAGCGAGCAGTACTTC
. | TRBJ2-3 | . | TRBV20-1 | CSASRLFRRSDTQYF | TGCAGTGCTAGCCGCCTGTTTAGGCGATCAGATACGCAGTATTTT
many | TRBJ2-7 | TRBD1 | TRBV20-1 | CSARAEGQVLYEQYF | TGCAGTGCTAGAGCAGAGGGACAGGTACTCTACGAGCAGTACTTC
many | TRBJ2-7 | . | TRBV9 | CASSADISYEQYF | TGTGCCAGCAGCGCAGATATATCCTACGAGCAGTACTTC
. | TRBJ2-1 | . | TRBV19 | CASSSLRGLGAWNEQFF | TGTGCCAGTAGCTCGCTTCGGGGACTTGGGGCTTGGAATGAGCAGTTCTTC
many | TRBJ2-4 | . | TRBV6-4 | CASSVPSGAIYIQYF | TGTGCCAGCAGTGTACCCTCAGGGGCAATATACATTCAGTACTTC